This T cell receptor beta chain was obtained from a study of T cells in Graves' hyperthyroidism and ophthalmopathy. General observations from the study: Blood held most thyroid clonotypes expanded above 0.001 frequency.

Hyperthyroidism in the patients, aged 18 to 65, was newly diagnosed and under 2 months in duration. Researchers barred patients who had uncontrolled infection, other autoimmune disease, pregnancy or lactation. This sample holds PBMCs from under 11 ml fresh peripheral blood. The CDR3 is 15 residues long. The V end lost 2 bases, the J end lost 5 bases, and 15 bases lay between the germline ends. Germline V gives CDR1 LNHDA, CDR2 SQIVND (reference sequence). RNA transcripts served as the template for amplifying TCR beta CDR3 regions. Initially, a first-round RT-PCR of the TCR CDR3 employed the HTBI primer set. TCRdb re-called the multiplex PCR reads with MiXCR, one entry per CDR3 protein. Of some 800,000 distinct CDR3 sequences detected, about 38% appear once; the ten largest clones hold about 9%. About this clonotype itself: The antigen remains unidentified.

This TCR came from a man younger than 35 with Graves' hyperthyroidism. V gene TRBV19 combines with J gene TRBJ2-5; a weak D match, TRBD1 (5 bases). Sequencing was done on a sample of blood. CDR3 protein: CASSINGAGYETQYF. CDR3 sequence (DNA): TGTGCCAGTAGTATAAATGGGGCAGGGTACGAGACCCAGTACTTC.